Presented here are 10 T cell receptor beta chains from one specimen sequenced in a study of blood T cell repertoires in COVID-19. Sequencing used immunoSEQ multiplex PCR; TCRdb keeps in-frame clones, though not all of them. The data show over 110,000 clones, with around 78% seen just once and 1.9% held by the top ten. The specimen was peripheral blood. The receptors come from a woman aged 60 to 75 with acute or convalescent COVID-19.

This chain connects TRBV12-3 or TRBV12-4 to TRBJ2-1, with 7 bases that match TRBD1. V lost 5 bases and J lost 8; bases outside the gene matches: 6. The CDR3 has 13 amino acids. Written as DNA, the CDR3 is TGTGCCAGCAGTGTCACAGGGGTGGATGAGCAGTTCTTC. Translation gives CASSVTGVDEQFF.

As to this clone: Different DNA sequences within this sample yield the same CDR3. This chain uses TRBV5-1 with TRBJ1-2; perhaps TRBD1 as D (6 bases). V lost 0 bases, J lost 7 bases, and 10 bases lay in between. This CDR3 is built from 13 residues. The V gene's germline CDR1 is SGHRS and CDR2 YFSETQ. Here the CDR3 reads CASSLDRVGGYTF. CDR3 DNA sequence: TGCGCCAGCAGCTTGGACAGGGTCGGTGGCTACACCTTC.

The chain uses TRBV2 and TRBJ1-1; 9 bases agree with TRBD1. The CDR3 contains 14 residues. Germline values: CDR1 SNHLY, CDR2 FYNNEI. V trimming: 7 bases; J trimming: 3 bases; junction bases outside the gene matches: 6. The chain's CDR3 is CASTNRGRYTEAFF. The CDR3 coding sequence is TGTGCCAGCACCAACAGGGGGCGGTACACTGAAGCTTTCTTT.

The V and J genes are TRBV4-1 and TRBJ1-1; TRBD1 agrees at 7 bases. Germline V lookup: CDR1 MGHRA, CDR2 YSYEKL. The ends lost 3 bases at V and 3 bases at J; junction bases unmatched: 7. The CDR3 has 15 residues. The CDR3 spells CASSQEGAGDTEAFF. DNA of the CDR3: TGCGCCAGCAGCCAGGAGGGGGCCGGTGACACTGAAGCTTTCTTT.

This clone was seen more than once but under ten times. V usage is TRBV21-1 and J usage is TRBJ1-2; TRBD1, the D gene given by the table, was not confirmed from the DNA. TRBV21-1 is flagged as a pseudogene. The CDR3 length is 13 residues. The CDR3 nucleotides are TGTGCCAGCAGCCCAACAGGGAGAGAAAACTACACCTTC. Residues: CASSPTGRENYTF.

V and J are TRBV5-1 and TRBJ2-3, with 9 bases identical to TRBD2. The CDR3 is 15 amino acids. CDR1 is SGHRS and CDR2 is YFSETQ in the germline V gene. Trimming cost V 0 bases and J 8 bases; bases outside gene matches: 7. CDR3 nucleotides: TGCGCCAGCAGCTTGGCCATAGCGGGAGTGAGTACGCAGTATTTT. This gives the protein CASSLAIAGVSTQYF.

DNA of the CDR3: TGTGCCAGCAGTGTAGCGGAGAATTCACCCCTCCACTTT. Encoded protein: CASSVAENSPLHF. J is TRBJ1-6 and V is TRBV2; D is uncertain. This CDR3 has 13 residues. Trimming removed 4 bases at V and 7 bases at J, with 8 bases between. CDR1 is SNHLY, CDR2 FYNNEI, per germline.

The V call is TRBV11-3, the J call TRBJ2-1, with D possibly matching TRBD1 (5 bases). CDR3 length equals 13 residues. CDR1 and CDR2 from the germline V gene are SGHNT and YENEEA. Trimming pared 5 bases from V and 3 bases from J, leaving 8 bases between. CDR3 nucleotide sequence: TGTGCCAGCAGCCCCCAGGGCTACAATGAGCAGTTCTTC. It yields the protein CASSPQGYNEQFF.

The V call is TRBV6-2 or TRBV6-3, the J call TRBJ2-7; 11 positions match TRBD1. This CDR3 is built from 16 residues. Germline assignment: CDR1 MNHEY and CDR2 SVGEGT. V trimming: 5 bases; J trimming: 1 base; junction bases outside the gene matches: 7. CDR3 DNA sequence: TGTGCCAGCAGTGCCTGGACAGGGGGCGATTCCTACGAGCAGTACTTC. Translated, it gives CASSAWTGGDSYEQYF.

This chain uses TRBV10-2 with TRBJ1-1; TRBD1 is a possible D gene (6 bases). The germline V and J ends were trimmed by 4 bases and 1 base, with 13 bases remaining between them. CDR1 is WSHSY and CDR2 is SAAADI in the germline V gene. The CDR3 covers 15 residues. The CDR3 loop is CASSVVGGWNTEAFF. The CDR3 DNA sequence: TGCGCCAGCAGTGTAGTAGGGGGATGGAACACTGAAGCTTTCTTT.